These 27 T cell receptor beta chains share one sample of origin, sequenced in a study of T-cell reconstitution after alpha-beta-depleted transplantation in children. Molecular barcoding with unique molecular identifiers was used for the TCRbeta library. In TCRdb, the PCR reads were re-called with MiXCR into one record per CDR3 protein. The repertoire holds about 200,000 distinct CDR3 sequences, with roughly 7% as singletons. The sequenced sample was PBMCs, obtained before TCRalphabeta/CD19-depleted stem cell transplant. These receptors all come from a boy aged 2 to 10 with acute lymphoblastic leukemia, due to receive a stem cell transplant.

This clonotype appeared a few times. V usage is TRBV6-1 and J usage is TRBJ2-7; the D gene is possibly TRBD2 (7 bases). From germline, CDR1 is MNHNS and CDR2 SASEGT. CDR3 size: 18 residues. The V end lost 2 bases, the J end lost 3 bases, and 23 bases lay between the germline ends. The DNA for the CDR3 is TGTGCCAGCAGTGAACAACCCTCTAGCACGGGGGGCGTCTACGAGCAGTACTTC. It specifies CASSEQPSSTGGVYEQYF.

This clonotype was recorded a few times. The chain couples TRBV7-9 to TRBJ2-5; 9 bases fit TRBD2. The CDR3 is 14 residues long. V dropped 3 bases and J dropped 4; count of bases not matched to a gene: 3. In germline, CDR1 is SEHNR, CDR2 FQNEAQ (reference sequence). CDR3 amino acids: CASSFVAGAETQYF. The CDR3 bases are TGTGCCAGCAGCTTTGTAGCGGGAGCAGAGACCCAGTACTTC.

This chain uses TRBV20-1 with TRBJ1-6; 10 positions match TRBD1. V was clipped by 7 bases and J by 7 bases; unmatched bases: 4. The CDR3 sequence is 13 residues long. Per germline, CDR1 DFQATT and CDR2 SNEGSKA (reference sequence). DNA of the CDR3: TGCAGTGTTGGGACAGGGGAAAATTCACCCCTCCACTTT. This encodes CSVGTGENSPLHF.

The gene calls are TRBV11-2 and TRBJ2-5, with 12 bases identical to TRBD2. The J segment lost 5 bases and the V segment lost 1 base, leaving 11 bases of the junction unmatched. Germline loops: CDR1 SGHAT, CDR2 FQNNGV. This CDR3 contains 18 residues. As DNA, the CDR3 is TGTGCCAGCAGCTTAGTTGGGCTAGCGGGGGGGCGAGGGGAGACCCAGTACTTC. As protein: CASSLVGLAGGRGETQYF.

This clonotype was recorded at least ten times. Here the CDR3 reads CSSRQGYEQYF. As DNA, the CDR3 is TGCAGCTCAAGACAGGGCTACGAGCAGTACTTC. The V gene is TRBV29-1, the J gene TRBJ2-7; TRBD1 matches at 7 bases. Germline CDR1 and CDR2: SQVTM and ANQGSEA. Unmatched junction bases numbered 4, after V lost 8 bases and J lost 3 bases. The CDR3 spans 11 residues.

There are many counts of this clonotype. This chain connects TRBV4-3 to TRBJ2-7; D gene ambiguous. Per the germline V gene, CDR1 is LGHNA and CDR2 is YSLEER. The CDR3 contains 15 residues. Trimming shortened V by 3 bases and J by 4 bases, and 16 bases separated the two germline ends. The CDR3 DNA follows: TGCGCCAGCAGCCATAGATGGGCAGTGGAATACGAGCAGTACTTC. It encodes CASSHRWAVEYEQYF.

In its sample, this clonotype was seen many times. The CDR3 region has the DNA TGTGCCAGCGGGGACAGGGATCGGCCAGAGACCCAGTACTTC. The encoded protein is CASGDRDRPETQYF. The genes are TRBV28 and TRBJ2-5, with 9 nucleotides matching TRBD1. CDR1 and CDR2 from the germline V gene are MDHEN and SYDVKM. The junction had 8 bases not matched to a gene; V was cut back by 8 bases and J by 4 bases. The CDR3 extends over 14 amino acids.

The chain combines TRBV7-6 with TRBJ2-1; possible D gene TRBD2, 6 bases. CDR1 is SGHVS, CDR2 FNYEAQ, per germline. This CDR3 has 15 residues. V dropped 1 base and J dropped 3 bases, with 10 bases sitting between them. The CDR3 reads CASSLGASDYNEQFF. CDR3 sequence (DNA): TGTGCCAGCAGCTTAGGGGCTAGCGACTACAATGAGCAGTTCTTC.

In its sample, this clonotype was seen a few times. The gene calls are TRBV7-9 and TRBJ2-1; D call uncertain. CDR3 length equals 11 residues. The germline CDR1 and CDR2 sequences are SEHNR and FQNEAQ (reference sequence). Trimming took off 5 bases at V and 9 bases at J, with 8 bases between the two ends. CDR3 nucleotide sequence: TGTGCCAGCAGCCGTCTCGGTGAGCAGTTCTTC. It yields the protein CASSRLGEQFF.

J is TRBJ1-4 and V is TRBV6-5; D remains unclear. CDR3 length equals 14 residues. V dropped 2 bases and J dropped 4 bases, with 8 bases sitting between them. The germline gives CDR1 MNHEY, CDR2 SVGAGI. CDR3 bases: TGTGCCAGCAGTTACACGGGAAGTAATGAAAAACTGTTTTTT. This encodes CASSYTGSNEKLFF.

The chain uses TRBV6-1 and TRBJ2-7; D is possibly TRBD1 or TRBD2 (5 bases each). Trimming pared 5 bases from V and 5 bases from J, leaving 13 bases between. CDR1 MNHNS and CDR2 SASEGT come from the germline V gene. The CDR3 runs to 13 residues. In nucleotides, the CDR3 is TGTGCCAGCAGTCGCCCTCCGGGGCACGAGCAGTACTTC. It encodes CASSRPPGHEQYF.

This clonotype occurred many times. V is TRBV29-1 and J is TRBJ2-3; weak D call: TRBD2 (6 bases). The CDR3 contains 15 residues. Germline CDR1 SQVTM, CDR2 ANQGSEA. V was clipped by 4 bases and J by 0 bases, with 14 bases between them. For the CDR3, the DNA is TGCAGCGTTGTCCGCATCCGGGAGAGCACAGATACGCAGTATTTT. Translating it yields CSVVRIRESTDTQYF.

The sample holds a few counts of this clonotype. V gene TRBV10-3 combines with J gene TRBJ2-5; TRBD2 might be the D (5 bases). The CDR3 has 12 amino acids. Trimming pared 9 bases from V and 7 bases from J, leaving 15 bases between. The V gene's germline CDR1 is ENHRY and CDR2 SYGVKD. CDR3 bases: TGTGCCATTGGCGAGGGAAGCAGGACCCAGTACTTC. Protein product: CAIGEGSRTQYF.

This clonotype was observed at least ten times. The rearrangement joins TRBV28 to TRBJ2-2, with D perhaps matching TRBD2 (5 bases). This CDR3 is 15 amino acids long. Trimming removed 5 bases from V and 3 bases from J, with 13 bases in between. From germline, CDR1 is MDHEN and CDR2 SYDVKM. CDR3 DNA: TGTGCCAGCAGTCCCTCTGGACTGGACACCGGGGAGCTGTTTTTT. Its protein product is CASSPSGLDTGELFF.

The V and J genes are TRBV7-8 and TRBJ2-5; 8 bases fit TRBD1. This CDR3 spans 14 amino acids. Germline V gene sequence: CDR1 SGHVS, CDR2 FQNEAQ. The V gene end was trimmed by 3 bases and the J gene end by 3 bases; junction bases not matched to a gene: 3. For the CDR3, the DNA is TGTGCCAGCAGCTTGGACAGGGCCGAAGAGACCCAGTACTTC. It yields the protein CASSLDRAEETQYF.

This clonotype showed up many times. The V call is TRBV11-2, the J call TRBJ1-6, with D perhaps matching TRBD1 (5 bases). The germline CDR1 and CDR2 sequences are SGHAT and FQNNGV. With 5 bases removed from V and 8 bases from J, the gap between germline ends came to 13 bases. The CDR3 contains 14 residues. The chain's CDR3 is CASSRWGTHSPLHF. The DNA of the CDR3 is TGTGCCAGCAGCCGTTGGGGGACCCATTCACCCCTCCACTTT.

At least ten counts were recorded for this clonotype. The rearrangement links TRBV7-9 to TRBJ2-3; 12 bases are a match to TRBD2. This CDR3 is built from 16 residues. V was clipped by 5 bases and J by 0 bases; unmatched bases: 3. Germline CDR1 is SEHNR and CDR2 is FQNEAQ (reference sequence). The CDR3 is CASSLTSGRSTDTQYF. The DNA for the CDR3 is TGTGCCAGCAGCCTCACTAGCGGGAGGAGCACAGATACGCAGTATTTT.

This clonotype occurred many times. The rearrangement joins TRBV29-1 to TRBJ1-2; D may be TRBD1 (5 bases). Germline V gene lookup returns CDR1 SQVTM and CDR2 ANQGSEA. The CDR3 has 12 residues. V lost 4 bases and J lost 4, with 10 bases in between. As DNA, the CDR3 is TGCAGCGTTGGGAGCGGGACCTATGGCTACACCTTC. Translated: CSVGSGTYGYTF.

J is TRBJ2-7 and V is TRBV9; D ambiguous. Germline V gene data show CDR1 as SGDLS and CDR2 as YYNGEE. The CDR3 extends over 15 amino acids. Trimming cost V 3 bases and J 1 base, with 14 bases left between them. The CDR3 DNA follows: TGTGCCAGCAGCGCGACCGAGACGACTTCCTACGAGCAGTACTTC. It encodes CASSATETTSYEQYF.

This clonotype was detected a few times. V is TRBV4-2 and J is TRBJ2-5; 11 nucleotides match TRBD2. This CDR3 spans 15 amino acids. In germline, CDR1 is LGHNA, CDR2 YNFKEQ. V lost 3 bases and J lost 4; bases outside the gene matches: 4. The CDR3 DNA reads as TGTGCCAGCAGCCAGACTAGCGGGAAATCAGAGACCCAGTACTTC. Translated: CASSQTSGKSETQYF.

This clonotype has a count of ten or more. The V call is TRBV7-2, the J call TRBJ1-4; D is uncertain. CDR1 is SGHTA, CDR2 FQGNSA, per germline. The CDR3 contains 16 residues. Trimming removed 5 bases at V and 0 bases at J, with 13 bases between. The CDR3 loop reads CASSPLGSSTNEKLFF. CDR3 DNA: TGTGCCAGCAGCCCTCTTGGATCCTCAACTAATGAAAAACTGTTTTTT.

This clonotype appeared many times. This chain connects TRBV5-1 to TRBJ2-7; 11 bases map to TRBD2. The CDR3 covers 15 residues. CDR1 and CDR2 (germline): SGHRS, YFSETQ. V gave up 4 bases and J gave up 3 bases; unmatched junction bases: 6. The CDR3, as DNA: TGCGCCAGCAGCAGGGATGGGACTAGCGGCTACGAGCAGTACTTC. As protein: CASSRDGTSGYEQYF.

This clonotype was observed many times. Here the CDR3 DNA reads TGCAGTGCTAGAGATTACGTCAGTGAAGCTTTCTTT. Residues: CSARDYVSEAFF. The V call is TRBV20-1, the J call TRBJ1-1; unclear D gene. V shed 0 bases and J shed 7 bases, with 9 bases lying between them. This CDR3 has 12 residues. In germline, CDR1 is DFQATT, CDR2 SNEGSKA (reference sequence).

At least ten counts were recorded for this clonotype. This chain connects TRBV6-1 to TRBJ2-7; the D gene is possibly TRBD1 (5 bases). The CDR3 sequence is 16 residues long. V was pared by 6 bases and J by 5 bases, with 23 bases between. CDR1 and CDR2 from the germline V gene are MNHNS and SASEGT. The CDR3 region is CASRKTSQQVGNEQYF. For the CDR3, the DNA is TGTGCCAGCAGAAAGACCTCGCAACAGGTTGGCAACGAGCAGTACTTC.

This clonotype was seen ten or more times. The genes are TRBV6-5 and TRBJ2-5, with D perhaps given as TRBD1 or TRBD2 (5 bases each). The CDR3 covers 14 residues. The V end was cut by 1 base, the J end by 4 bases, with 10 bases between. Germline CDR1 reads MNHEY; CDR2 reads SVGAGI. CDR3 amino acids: CASSYLGGTETQYF. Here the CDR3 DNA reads TGTGCCAGCAGTTACTTGGGTGGGACAGAGACCCAGTACTTC.

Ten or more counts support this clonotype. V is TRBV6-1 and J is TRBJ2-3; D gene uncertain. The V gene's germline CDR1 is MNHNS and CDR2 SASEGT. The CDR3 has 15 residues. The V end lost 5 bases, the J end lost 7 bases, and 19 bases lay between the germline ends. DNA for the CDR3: TGTGCCAGCAGTCCCCCCGACGTCGGTGGGTATACGCAGTATTTT. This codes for CASSPPDVGGYTQYF.

CDR3 DNA sequence: TGTGCCAGCAGTTTATTTGGCCCGCGGAATAATGAAAAACTGTTTTTT. Translated, it gives CASSLFGPRNNEKLFF. The chain links TRBV27 to TRBJ1-4; D is unresolved. In germline, CDR1 is MNHEY, CDR2 SMNVEV (reference sequence). Trimming removed 1 base from V and 4 bases from J, with 13 bases in between. The CDR3 has 16 amino acids.